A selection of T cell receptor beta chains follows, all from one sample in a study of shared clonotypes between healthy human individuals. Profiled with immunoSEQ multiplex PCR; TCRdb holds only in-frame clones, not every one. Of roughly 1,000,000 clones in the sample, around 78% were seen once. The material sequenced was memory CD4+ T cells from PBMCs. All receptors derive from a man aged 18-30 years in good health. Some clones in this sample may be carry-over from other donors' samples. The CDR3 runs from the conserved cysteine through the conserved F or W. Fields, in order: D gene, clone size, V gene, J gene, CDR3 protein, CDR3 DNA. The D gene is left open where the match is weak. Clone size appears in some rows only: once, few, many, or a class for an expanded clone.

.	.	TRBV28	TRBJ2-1	CALGHGARPYNEQFF	TGTGCCCTCGGGCATGGGGCTAGACCCTACAATGAGCAGTTCTTC
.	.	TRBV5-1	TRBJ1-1	CASSFQGNTEAFF	TGCGCCAGCAGCTTCCAAGGGAACACTGAAGCTTTCTTT
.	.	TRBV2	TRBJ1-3	CASAVSLGNTIYF	TGTGCCAGTGCAGTTAGCCTCGGAAACACCATATATTTT
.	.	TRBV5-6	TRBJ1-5	CASSTRGAGQPQHF	TGTGCCAGCAGCACCCGGGGGGCTGGACAGCCCCAGCATTTT
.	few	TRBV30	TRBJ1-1	CAWSGGGEAFF	TGTGCCTGGAGCGGGGGGGGTGAAGCTTTCTTT
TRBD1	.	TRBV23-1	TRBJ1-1	CASSHPRSGGAGTEAFF	TGCGCCAGCAGTCATCCAAGGTCAGGGGGCGCGGGCACTGAAGCTTTCTTT
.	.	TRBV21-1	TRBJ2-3	CASSNLRERVDTQYF	TGTGCCAGCAGCAATCTCCGGGAGAGGGTAGATACGCAGTATTTT
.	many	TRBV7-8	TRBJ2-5	CASGPTETQYF	TGTGCCAGCGGGCCCACAGAGACCCAGTACTTC
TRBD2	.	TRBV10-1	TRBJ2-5	CASSKAGDGTQYF	TGCGCCAGCAGTAAAGCGGGAGACGGGACCCAGTACTTC
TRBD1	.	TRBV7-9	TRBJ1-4	CASSQDRRNEKLFF	TGTGCCAGCAGCCAGGACAGGAGAAATGAAAAACTGTTTTTT
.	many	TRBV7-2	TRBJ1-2	CASSLGGSAGLIYGYTF	TGTGCCAGCAGCTTAGGGGGGTCCGCGGGGTTGATCTATGGCTACACCTTC
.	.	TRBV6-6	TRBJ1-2	CASRPGQSYGYTF	TGTGCCAGCAGACCCGGACAGAGCTATGGCTACACCTTC
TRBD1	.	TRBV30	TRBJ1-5	CAWSATGEGNQPQHF	TGTGCCTGGAGCGCTACAGGGGAGGGCAATCAGCCCCAGCATTTT
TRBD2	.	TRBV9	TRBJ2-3	CASSRTSGTDTQYF	TGTGCCAGCAGCAGGACTAGCGGGACCGATACGCAGTATTTT
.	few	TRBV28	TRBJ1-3	CASERNSGNTIYF	TGTGCCAGCGAAAGGAACTCTGGAAACACCATATATTTT
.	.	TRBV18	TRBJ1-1	CASSIGQRNTEAFF	TGTGCCAGCTCAATAGGACAGAGGAACACTGAAGCTTTCTTT
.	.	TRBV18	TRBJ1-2	CASSPLPDGNYGYTF	TGTGCCAGCTCACCCTTACCTGACGGAAACTATGGCTACACCTTC